Presented here are 10 T cell receptor beta chains from one specimen sequenced in a study of T cell repertoires in cytomegalovirus infection. TCRdb called the reads again in MiXCR, with one record for every CDR3 protein. The top ten hold 1.5% to 2% of the sample, which has 200,000 to 250,000 distinct CDR3 sequences, approximately 13% seen once. The sequencing sample was made of PBMCs. The receptors here all came from a human donor in good health (CMV status not recorded). Some clones in this sample may be carry-over from other donors' samples.

CDR3 protein: CASSMGALTYEQYF. The CDR3 DNA sequence: TGCGCCAGCAGCATGGGGGCGCTAACCTACGAGCAGTACTTC. This chain connects TRBV5-1 to TRBJ2-7, with a weak D call TRBD1 (6 bases). V dropped 4 bases and J dropped 2 bases, with 13 bases sitting between them. The CDR3 spans 14 residues. Germline assignment: CDR1 SGHRS and CDR2 YFSETQ.

This clonotype was seen many times. V gene TRBV7-3 combines with J gene TRBJ2-1; 14 nucleotides align to TRBD2. CDR3 size: 15 residues. V lost 5 bases, J lost 8 bases, and 5 bases stayed unmatched. Germline CDR1 and CDR2: SGHTA and FQGTGA. The CDR3 bases are TGTGCCAGCAGCCTGACGGGACTAGCGGGAGATGAGCAGTTCTTC. Residues: CASSLTGLAGDEQFF.

This clonotype was recorded at least ten times. This chain uses TRBV7-8 with TRBJ1-6, with TRBD1 identical over 9 bases. Germline assignment: CDR1 SGHVS and CDR2 FQNEAQ. V lost 4 bases and J lost 7; bases outside the gene matches: 14. CDR3 size: 18 residues. This chain's CDR3 is CASSSGTGNLRGNSPLHF. Written as DNA, the CDR3 is TGTGCCAGCAGCTCCGGGACAGGGAACTTGAGGGGGAATTCACCCCTCCACTTT.

Ten or more counts support this clonotype. The V gene is TRBV24-1, the J gene TRBJ1-1; the D is unclear. Trimming took 0 bases from V and 3 from J, leaving 13 bases between them. Germline lookup yields CDR1 KGHDR and CDR2 SFDVKD. The CDR3 has 16 amino acids. Written as DNA, the CDR3 is TGTGCCACCAGTGATTTGGCCCCTGATGGTGACACTGAAGCTTTCTTT. Amino acid sequence: CATSDLAPDGDTEAFF.

This clonotype was seen only a few times. J is TRBJ1-2 and V is TRBV30; 7 bases map to TRBD1. The CDR3 totals 13 residues. V lost 1 base and J lost 1; bases outside the gene matches: 0. Germline-derived CDR1 and CDR2 are GTSNPN and SVGIG (reference sequence). For the CDR3, the DNA is TGTGCCTGGAGTGCAGGGGGTAACTATGGCTACACCTTC. Residues: CAWSAGGNYGYTF.

The chain employs TRBV25-1 and TRBJ2-4; D is tentatively TRBD1 or TRBD2 (5 bases each). From germline, CDR1 is MGHDK and CDR2 SYGVNS. V was pared by 7 bases and J by 6 bases, with 10 bases between. This CDR3 contains 12 residues. CDR3 sequence reads: CASTWDGNIQYF. CDR3 sequence (DNA): TGTGCCAGCACTTGGGACGGAAACATTCAGTACTTC.

In this sample, this clonotype turned up a few times. The chain recombines TRBV6-2 or TRBV6-3 with TRBJ2-1; no clear D. The CDR3 runs 12 residues. Trimming left V 7 bases short and J 5 bases short, with 9 bases between. The germline V gene has CDR1 MNHEY and CDR2 SVGEGT. As DNA, the CDR3 is TGTGCCAGCACCGACCCTGACAATGAGCAGTTCTTC. This encodes CASTDPDNEQFF.

The V gene is TRBV29-1, the J gene TRBJ2-1; 9 nucleotides match TRBD2. The germline V gene has CDR1 SQVTM and CDR2 ANQGSEA. This CDR3 is 12 amino acids long. J was trimmed by 12 bases and V by 7 bases; bases with no gene match: 10. CDR3: CSAILAGMAQFF. Here the CDR3 DNA reads TGCAGCGCGATCCTAGCGGGAATGGCGCAGTTCTTC.

At least ten counts were recorded for this clonotype. The chain joins TRBV7-2 to TRBJ1-1; D is ambiguous. CDR1 is SGHTA, CDR2 FQGNSA, per germline. CDR3 size: 13 residues. Trimming left V 3 bases short and J 10 bases short, with 15 bases between. CDR3 sequence reads: CASSFEEAGRAFF. The CDR3 DNA reads as TGTGCCAGCAGCTTCGAAGAGGCAGGTCGAGCTTTCTTT.

This clonotype turned up a few times. The chain carries TRBV5-1 and TRBJ2-2, with 12 bases aligning to TRBD2. The V segment lost 3 bases and the J segment 4 bases; nucleotides outside the gene matches: 4. The germline V gene has CDR1 SGHRS and CDR2 YFSETQ. The CDR3 sequence is 16 residues long. The CDR3 protein is CASSSGLAGPTGELFF. For the CDR3, the DNA is TGCGCCAGCAGCTCGGGACTAGCGGGTCCCACCGGGGAGCTGTTTTTT.